This entry is about one T cell receptor beta chain. UMI-labeled 5' RACE generated the TCR beta libraries. Reprocessing the 5' RACE reads, TCRdb reports a single entry for every CDR3 protein and omits DNA. The repertoire table contains 4,200 or so distinct CDR3 sequences. Germline V gives CDR1 MDHEN, CDR2 SYDVKM. The CDR3 length is 15 residues. The data derive from a study of human CD8 memory T cell subsets. Source material: CD8+ effector memory T cells (TEM) sorted from PBMCs. The subset is: effector memory CD8 T cells, CCR7- CD45RO+ CD95+. The V and J genes are TRBV28 and TRBJ2-7; TCRdb's assignment of TRBD1 cannot be checked, as there is no DNA. The TCR sequence derives from a human donor in good health. The CDR3 protein is CASSLGGTPSYEQYF.